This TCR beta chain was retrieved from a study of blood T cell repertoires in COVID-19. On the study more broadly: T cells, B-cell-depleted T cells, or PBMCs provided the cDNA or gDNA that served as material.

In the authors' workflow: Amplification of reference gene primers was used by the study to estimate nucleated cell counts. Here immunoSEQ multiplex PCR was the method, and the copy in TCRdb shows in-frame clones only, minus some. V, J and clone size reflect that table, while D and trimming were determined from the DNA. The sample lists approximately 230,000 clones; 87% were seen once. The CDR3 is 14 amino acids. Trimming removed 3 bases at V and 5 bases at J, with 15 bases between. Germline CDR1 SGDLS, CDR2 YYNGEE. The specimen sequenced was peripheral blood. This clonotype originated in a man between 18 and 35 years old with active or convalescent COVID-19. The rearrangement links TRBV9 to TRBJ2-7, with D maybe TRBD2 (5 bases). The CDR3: CASSARASSDEQYF. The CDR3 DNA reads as TGTGCCAGCAGCGCGCGTGCTAGCAGCGACGAGCAGTACTTC.